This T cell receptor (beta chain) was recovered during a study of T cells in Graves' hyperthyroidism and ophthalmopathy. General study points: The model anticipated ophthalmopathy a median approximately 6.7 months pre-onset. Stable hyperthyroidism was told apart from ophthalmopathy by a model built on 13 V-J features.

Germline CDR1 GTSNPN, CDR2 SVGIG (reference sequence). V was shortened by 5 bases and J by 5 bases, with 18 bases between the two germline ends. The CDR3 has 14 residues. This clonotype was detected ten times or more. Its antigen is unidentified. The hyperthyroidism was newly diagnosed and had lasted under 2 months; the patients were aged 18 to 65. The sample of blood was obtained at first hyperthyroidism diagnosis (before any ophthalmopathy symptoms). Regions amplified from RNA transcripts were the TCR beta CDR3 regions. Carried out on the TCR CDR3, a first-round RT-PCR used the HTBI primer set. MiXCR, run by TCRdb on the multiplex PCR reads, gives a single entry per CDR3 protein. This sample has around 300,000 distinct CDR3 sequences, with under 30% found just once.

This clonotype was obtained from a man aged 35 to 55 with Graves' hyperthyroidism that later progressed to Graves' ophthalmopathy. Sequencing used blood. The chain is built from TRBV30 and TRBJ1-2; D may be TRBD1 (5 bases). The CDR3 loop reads CAWGDSGDWYGYTF. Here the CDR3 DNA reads TGTGCCTGGGGAGACTCGGGGGATTGGTATGGCTACACCTTC.